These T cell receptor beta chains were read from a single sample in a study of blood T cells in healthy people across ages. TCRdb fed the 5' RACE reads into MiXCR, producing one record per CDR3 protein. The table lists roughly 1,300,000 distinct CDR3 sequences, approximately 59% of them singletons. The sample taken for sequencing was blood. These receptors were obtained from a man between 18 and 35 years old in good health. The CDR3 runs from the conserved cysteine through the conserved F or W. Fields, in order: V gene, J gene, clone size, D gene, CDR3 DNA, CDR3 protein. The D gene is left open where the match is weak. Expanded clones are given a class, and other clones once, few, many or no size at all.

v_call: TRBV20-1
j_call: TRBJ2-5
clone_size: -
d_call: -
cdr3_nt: TGCAGTGCTCCAAGCCCAGGGGTTGAGACCCAGTACTTC
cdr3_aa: CSAPSPGVETQYF

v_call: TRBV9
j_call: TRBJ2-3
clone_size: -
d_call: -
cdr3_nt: TGTGCCAGCAGCGTAGTCGAGGGCCGGGGCACAGATACGCAGTATTTT
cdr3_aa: CASSVVEGRGTDTQYF

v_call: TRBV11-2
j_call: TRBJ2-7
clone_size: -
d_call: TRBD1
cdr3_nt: TGTGCCAGCAGCCGAGAGAGGGAGACAGGGATTCCCTACGAGCAGTACTTC
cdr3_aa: CASSRERETGIPYEQYF

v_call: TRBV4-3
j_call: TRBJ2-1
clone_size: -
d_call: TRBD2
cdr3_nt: TGCGCCAGCAGCCAAGATAGGACGGGGGGGAGAAACAATGAGCAGTTCTTC
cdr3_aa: CASSQDRTGGRNNEQFF

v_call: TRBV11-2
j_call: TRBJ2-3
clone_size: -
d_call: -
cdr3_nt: TGTGCCAGCAGCTTAGGACGGGAGTCCTCTTTCACAGATACGCAGTATTTT
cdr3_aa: CASSLGRESSFTDTQYF

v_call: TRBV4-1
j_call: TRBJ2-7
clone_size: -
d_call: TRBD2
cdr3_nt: TGCGCCAGCAGCCAAGGAGATAGCGGGGGCTACGAGCAGTACTTC
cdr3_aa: CASSQGDSGGYEQYF

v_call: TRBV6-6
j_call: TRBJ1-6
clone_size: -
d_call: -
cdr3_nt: TGTGCCAGCAGTTTACCCCTCCACTTT
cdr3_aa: CASSLPLHF

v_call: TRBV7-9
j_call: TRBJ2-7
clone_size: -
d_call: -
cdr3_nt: TGTGCCAGCAGCCCCCCCATTCACGAGCGGTACTTC
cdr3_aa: CASSPPIHERYF

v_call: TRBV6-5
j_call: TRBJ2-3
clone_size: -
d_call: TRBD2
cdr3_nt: TGTGCCAGCAGTTACTTCCGGACTAGCGGGAACAAACCAAATACGCAGTATTTT
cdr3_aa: CASSYFRTSGNKPNTQYF

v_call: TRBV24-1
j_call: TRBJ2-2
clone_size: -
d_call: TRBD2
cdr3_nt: TGTGCCACCAGTGATTTTTTGGCGGGGGATACAATAACCGGGGAGCTGTTTTTT
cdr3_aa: CATSDFLAGDTITGELFF

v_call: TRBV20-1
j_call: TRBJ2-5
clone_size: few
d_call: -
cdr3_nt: TGCAGTGCTAGAGTAGCAAACCAAGAGACCCAGTACTTC
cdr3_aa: CSARVANQETQYF

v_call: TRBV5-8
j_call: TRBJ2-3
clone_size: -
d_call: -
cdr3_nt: TGTGTCAGCAGGTCCGTCAGGGGTAGAGGTACGCAGTATTTT
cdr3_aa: CVSRSVRGRGTQYF

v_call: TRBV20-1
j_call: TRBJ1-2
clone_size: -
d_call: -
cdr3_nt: TGCAGTGCCCCCCTCGGTGACTATGGCTACACCTTC
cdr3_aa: CSAPLGDYGYTF

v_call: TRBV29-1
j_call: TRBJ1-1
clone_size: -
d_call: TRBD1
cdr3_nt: TGCAGCGCCGGCCGGGACAGGGCTGGTGAAGCTTTCTTT
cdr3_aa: CSAGRDRAGEAFF

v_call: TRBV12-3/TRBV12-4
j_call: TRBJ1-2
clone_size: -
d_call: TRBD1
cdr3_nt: TGTGCCAGCAGTCAGACAGGGCGGAGAGGCTACACCTTC
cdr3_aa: CASSQTGRRGYTF

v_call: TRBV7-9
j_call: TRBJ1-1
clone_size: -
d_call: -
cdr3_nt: TGTGCCAGCAGCTTTTCGGGGGGGCTCGTGAACACTGAAGCTTTCTTT
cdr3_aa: CASSFSGGLVNTEAFF

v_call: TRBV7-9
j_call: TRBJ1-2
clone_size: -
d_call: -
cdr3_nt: TGTGCCAGCAGCGCCCGGGATGGATTCGGCTACACCTTC
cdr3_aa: CASSARDGFGYTF

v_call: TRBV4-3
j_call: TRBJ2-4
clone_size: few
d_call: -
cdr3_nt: TGCGCCAGCAGCCATCTTTCGGACGGAGGGCCGGGCATTCAGTACTTC
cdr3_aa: CASSHLSDGGPGIQYF

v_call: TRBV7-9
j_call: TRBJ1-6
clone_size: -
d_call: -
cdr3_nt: TGTGCCAGCAGCTTACAGACAGGAGAGAATTCACCCCTCCACTTT
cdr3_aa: CASSLQTGENSPLHF

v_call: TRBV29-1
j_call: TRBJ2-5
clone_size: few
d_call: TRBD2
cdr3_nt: TGCAGCGCCGCGACTAGCGGGGTTGGGGAGACCCAGTACTTC
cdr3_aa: CSAATSGVGETQYF

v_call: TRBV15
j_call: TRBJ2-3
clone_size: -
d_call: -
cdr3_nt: TGTGCCACCAGTGAGACAGGTCTGGGCACAGATACGCAGTATTTT
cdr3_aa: CATSETGLGTDTQYF

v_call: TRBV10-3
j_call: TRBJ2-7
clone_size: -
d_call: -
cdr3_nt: TGTGCCATCAGTGAGGGACAGACACACGAGCAGTACTTC
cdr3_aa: CAISEGQTHEQYF

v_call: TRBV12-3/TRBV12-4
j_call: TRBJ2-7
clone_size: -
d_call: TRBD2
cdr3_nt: TGTGCCAGCAGTTGGGACTATGTCGAGTACGAGCAGTACTTC
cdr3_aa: CASSWDYVEYEQYF

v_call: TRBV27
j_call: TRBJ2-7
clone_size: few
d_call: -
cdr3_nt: TGTGCCACCAACGATGGGGGTATAGGATTCTACGAGCAGTACTTC
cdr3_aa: CATNDGGIGFYEQYF

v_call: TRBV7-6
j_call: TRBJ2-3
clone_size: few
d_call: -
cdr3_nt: TGTGCCAGCAGCTTAGCGGCAGGACCGGCAGATACGCAGTATTTT
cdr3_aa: CASSLAAGPADTQYF

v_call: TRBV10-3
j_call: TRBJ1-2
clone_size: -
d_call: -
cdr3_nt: TGTGCCATCAGTGAGACCAGGGCGGACGTTTATGGCTACACCTTC
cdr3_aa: CAISETRADVYGYTF

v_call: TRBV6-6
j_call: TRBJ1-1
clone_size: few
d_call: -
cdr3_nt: TGTGCCAGCAGTTACTCGGGGGGTTCTGAAGCTTTCTTT
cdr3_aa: CASSYSGGSEAFF

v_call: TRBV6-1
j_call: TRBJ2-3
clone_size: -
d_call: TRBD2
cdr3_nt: TGTGCCAGCACCGAGCGGGGGGCGGCAGATACGCAGTATTTT
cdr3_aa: CASTERGAADTQYF

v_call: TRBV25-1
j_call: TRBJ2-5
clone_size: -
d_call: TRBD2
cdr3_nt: TGTGCCAGCAGTGAATCCGGGGGGGGCGAGGAGACCCAGTACTTC
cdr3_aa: CASSESGGGEETQYF

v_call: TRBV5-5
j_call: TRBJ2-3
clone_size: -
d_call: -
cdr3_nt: TGTGCCAGCAGCTCGGGGGCGCACCTCGGGGATACGCAGTATTTT
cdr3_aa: CASSSGAHLGDTQYF

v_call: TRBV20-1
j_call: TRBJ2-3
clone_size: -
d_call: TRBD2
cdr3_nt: TGCAGTGCTAAGTGGACTAGGCGTTCAGATACGCAGTATTTT
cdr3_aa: CSAKWTRRSDTQYF

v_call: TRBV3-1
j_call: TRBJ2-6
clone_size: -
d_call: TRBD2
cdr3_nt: TGTGCCAGCAGCCAAGAAGCGGCGGGAGTGGTTACTGGGGCCAACGTCCTGACTTTC
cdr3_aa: CASSQEAAGVVTGANVLTF

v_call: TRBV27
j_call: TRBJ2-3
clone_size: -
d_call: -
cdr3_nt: TGTGCCAGCAGTTTGGACAGTAGGGCGCAGTATTTT
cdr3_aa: CASSLDSRAQYF

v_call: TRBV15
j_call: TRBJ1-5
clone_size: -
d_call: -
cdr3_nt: TGTGCCACGAGGTTTGGGACGAATCAGCCCCAGCATTTT
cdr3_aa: CATRFGTNQPQHF

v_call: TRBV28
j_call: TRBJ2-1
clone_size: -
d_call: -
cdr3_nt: TGTGCCAGCCTAAAACAGGTTTGGGGATACAATGAGCAGTTCTTC
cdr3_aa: CASLKQVWGYNEQFF

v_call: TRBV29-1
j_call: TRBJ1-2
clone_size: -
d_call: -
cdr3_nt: TGCAGCGTTGTCGGCGGGGCCGCTAACTATGGCTACACCTTC
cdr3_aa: CSVVGGAANYGYTF